The 8 T cell receptor beta chains below all came from one sample that was sequenced in a study of blood T cell repertoires in COVID-19. Clones were read by immunoSEQ multiplex PCR, and TCRdb kept only the in-frame ones, dropping some. The data contain around 50,000 clones, roughly 85% of them singletons. Sequenced sample: peripheral blood. These receptors originate from a human donor in a cohort sampled during active COVID-19.

The chain combines TRBV18 with TRBJ1-2; 9 nucleotides align to TRBD1. Losses at the gene ends were 4 bases for V and 4 bases for J; bases not matched to a gene: 7. Germline-derived CDR1 and CDR2 are KGHSH and LQKENI. The CDR3 consists of 15 residues. The CDR3 region has the DNA TGTGCCAGCTCACAGACGGGACAGGGCACCTATGGCTACACCTTC. It specifies CASSQTGQGTYGYTF.

The chain joins TRBV19 to TRBJ2-2; 7 nucleotides align to TRBD2. Germline assignment: CDR1 LNHDA and CDR2 SQIVND (reference sequence). This CDR3 region has 18 residues. Germline trimming cut 5 bases from V and 5 bases from J; bases unmatched to any gene: 17. The CDR3 DNA reads TGTGCCAGTAGTGCCTTTAAGCGGGACTCTCGAAAGACCGGGGAGCTGTTTTTT. This gives the protein CASSAFKRDSRKTGELFF. Complete variable domain (other parts from reference TRBV19 and TRBJ2-2): DGGITQSPKYLFRKEGQNVTLSCEQNLNHDAMYWYRQDPGQGLRLIYYSQIVNDFQKGDIAEGYSVSREKKESFPLTVTSAQKNPTAFYLCASSAFKRDSRKTGELFFGEGSRLTVL.

The CDR3 DNA reads TGTGCCAGCAGTTACGGGCTAGCGGGGGGATACGAGCAGTACTTC. It encodes CASSYGLAGGYEQYF. The rearrangement joins TRBV6-5 to TRBJ2-7; 11 positions match TRBD2. Germline V gene lookup returns CDR1 MNHEY and CDR2 SVGAGI. CDR3 length: 15 residues. The V segment lost 2 bases and the J segment 4 bases; nucleotides outside the gene matches: 4.

The table lists this clone with many counts. The genes are TRBV28 and TRBJ2-3, with TRBD2 identical over 8 bases. The CDR3 length is 12 residues. Germline V gene data show CDR1 as MDHEN and CDR2 as SYDVKM. The junction had 15 bases not matched to a gene; V was cut back by 11 bases and J by 14 bases. The CDR3 nucleotides read TGTGCCGGCGACACGCTCGGGGGGGCTAGGTATTTT. Translation gives CAGDTLGGARYF.

The genes are TRBV19 and TRBJ2-3; 10 nucleotides align to TRBD2. The V gene's germline CDR1 is LNHDA and CDR2 SQIVND (reference sequence). The CDR3 runs to 15 residues. After removal of 3 bases from V and 8 bases from J, the junction contained 8 bases not matched to a gene. The CDR3 region has the DNA TGTGCCAGTAGTATGGGACTAGCGTTAGGGGGTACGCAGTATTTT. It codes for CASSMGLALGGTQYF.

This chain's CDR3 is CASSPTQGQPQHF. The CDR3 DNA is TGTGCCAGCAGCCCCACGCAGGGTCAGCCCCAGCATTTT. The J gene is TRBJ1-5, the V gene TRBV7-9, with D perhaps TRBD1 (5 bases). CDR1 and CDR2 (germline): SEHNR, FQNEAQ (reference sequence). Trimming pared 5 bases from V and 6 bases from J, leaving 11 bases between. The CDR3 is 13 residues long. Full variable domain (remainder filled in from reference TRBV7-9 and TRBJ1-5): DTGVSQNPRHKITKRGQNVTFRCDPISEHNRLYWYRQTLGQGPEFLTYFQNEAQLEKSRLLSDRFSAERPKGSFSTLEIQRTEQGDSAMYLCASSPTQGQPQHFGDGTRLSIL.

The chain links TRBV4-3 to TRBJ2-3, with D perhaps matching TRBD1 (6 bases). V was trimmed by 3 bases and J by 2 bases, leaving 12 bases between them. In germline, CDR1 is LGHNA, CDR2 YSLEER. The CDR3 totals 15 residues. The CDR3 DNA sequence: TGCGCCAGCAGCCAGCAATGGACAGACACAGATACGCAGTATTTT. Amino acids: CASSQQWTDTDTQYF.

The chain combines TRBV7-2 with TRBJ1-2; possibly TRBD1 for D (5 bases). Germline V gene lookup returns CDR1 SGHTA and CDR2 FQGNSA. V lost 5 bases and J 3 bases, leaving 13 bases between the germline ends. The CDR3 is 14 residues long. The chain's CDR3 is CASSATQAYYGYTF. The CDR3 DNA reads TGTGCCAGCAGCGCCACACAGGCCTACTATGGCTACACCTTC.